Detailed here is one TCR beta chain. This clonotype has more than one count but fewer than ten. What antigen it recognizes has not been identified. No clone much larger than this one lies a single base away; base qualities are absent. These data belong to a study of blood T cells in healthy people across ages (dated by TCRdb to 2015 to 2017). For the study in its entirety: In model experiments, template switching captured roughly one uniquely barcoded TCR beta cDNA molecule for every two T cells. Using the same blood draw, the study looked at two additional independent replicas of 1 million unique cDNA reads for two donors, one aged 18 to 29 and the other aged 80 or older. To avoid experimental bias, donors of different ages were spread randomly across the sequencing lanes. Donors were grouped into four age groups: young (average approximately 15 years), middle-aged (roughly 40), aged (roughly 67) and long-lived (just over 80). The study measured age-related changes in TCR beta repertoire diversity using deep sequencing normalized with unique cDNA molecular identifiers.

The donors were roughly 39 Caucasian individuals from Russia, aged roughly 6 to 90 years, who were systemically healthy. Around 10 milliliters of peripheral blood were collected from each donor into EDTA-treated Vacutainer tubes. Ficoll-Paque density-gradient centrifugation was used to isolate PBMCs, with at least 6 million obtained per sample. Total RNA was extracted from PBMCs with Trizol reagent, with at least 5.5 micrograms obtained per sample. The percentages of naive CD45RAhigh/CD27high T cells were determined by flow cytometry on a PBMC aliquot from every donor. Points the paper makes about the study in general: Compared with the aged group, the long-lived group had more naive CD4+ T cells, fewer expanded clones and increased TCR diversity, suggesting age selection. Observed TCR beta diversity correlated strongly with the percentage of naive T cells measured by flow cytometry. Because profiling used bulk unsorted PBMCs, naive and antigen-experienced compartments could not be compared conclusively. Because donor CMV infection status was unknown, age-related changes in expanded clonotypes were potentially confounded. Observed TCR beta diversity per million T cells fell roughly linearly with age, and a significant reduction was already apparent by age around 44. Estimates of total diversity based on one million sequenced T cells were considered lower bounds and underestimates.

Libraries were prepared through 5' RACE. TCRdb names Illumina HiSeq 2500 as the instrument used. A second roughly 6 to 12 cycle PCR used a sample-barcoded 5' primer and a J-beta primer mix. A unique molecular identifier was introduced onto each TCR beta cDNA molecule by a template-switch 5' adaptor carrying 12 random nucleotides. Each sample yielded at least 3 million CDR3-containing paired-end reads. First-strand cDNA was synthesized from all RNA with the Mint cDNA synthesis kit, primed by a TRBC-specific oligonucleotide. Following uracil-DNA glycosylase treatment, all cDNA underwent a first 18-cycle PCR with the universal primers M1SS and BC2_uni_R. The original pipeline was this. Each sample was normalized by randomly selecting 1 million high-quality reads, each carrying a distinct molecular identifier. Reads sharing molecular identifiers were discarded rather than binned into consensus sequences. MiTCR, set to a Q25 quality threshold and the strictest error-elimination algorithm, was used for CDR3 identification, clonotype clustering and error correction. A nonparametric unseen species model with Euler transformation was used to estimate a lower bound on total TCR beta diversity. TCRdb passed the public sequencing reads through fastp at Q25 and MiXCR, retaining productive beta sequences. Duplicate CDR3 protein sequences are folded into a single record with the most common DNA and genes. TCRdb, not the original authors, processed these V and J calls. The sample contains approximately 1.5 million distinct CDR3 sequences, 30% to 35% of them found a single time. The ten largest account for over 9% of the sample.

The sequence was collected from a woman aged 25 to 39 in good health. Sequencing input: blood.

The CDR3 region reads CSAHKSGGLAGGDTQYF. The bases read TGCAGTGCTCATAAATCCGGAGGACTAGCGGGGGGGGATACGCAGTATTTT. The chain is made from TRBV20-1 and TRBJ2-3; 15 of the junction bases match TRBD2. V has 5 bases trimmed and J has 6 bases trimmed; junction bases matching no gene number 12. The CDR3 holds 17 amino acids from the cysteine to the phenylalanine. CDR3 DNA is the only sequence kept; it has 51 bases, read in frame from the first base. CDR1 and CDR2 (DFQATT, SNEGSKA) derive from the germline V gene (reference sequence).